Below, one TCR beta chain is given with its context. The sample originates from a study of blood T cell repertoires in COVID-19. At the level of the study: Collection of acute and convalescent COVID-19 samples took place in the United States, Italy and Spain. In each case, the material was cDNA or gDNA derived from T cells, B-cell-depleted T cells, or PBMCs.

The V gene's germline CDR1 is SQVTM and CDR2 ANQGSEA. The V and J ends lost 6 bases and 2 bases, in that order; junction bases with no gene match: 10. The CDR3 runs to 14 residues. Original processing methods: For nucleated cells, counts were estimated from reference gene primer amplification. Libraries were prepared by immunoSEQ multiplex PCR; TCRdb keeps only in-frame clonotypes and omits some of them. The V and J calls and the clone size are those of that table, but D and trimming were determined from the DNA. The sample contains around 99,000 clones, 79% of which appear only once. The J gene is TRBJ2-7, the V gene TRBV29-1; 7 bases are shared with TRBD2. The specimen sequenced was peripheral blood. The origin of this receptor is a woman over 75 with active or convalescent COVID-19. The CDR3, as DNA: TGCAGCGTACGTCTGGGGGGGTCTACCTACGAGCAGTACTTC. Protein: CSVRLGGSTYEQYF.